One sample yielded the 30 T cell receptor beta chains listed below, sequenced in a study of blood T cell repertoires in COVID-19. Profiling relied on immunoSEQ multiplex PCR, and the TCRdb table lists in-frame clones only, not all of them. The sample lists about 58,000 clones, about four fifths occurring once. The sample comprised peripheral blood. The receptor set was obtained from a human donor in a cohort sampled during active COVID-19.

This clone was picked up a small number of times. This chain uses TRBV25-1 with TRBJ1-2; 7 bases line up with TRBD1. Trimming at V came to 3 bases and at J to 5 bases, leaving 0 bases not matched to a gene. Germline V CDR1 and CDR2: MGHDK, SYGVNS. The CDR3 is 12 amino acids. The CDR3 loop reads CASSDRGYGYTF. The DNA of the CDR3 is TGTGCCAGCAGTGACAGGGGGTATGGCTACACCTTC.

This chain uses TRBV7-9 with TRBJ2-7, with 8 bases identical to TRBD1. CDR3 length equals 13 residues. The junction had 6 bases not matched to a gene; V was cut back by 6 bases and J by 5 bases. The germline CDR1 and CDR2 sequences are SEHNR and FQNEAQ (reference sequence). The DNA for the CDR3 is TGTGCCAGCAGAGACAGGGGTACCCACGAGCAGTACTTC. Translating gives CASRDRGTHEQYF.

This clone was counted a few times. The V and J genes are TRBV6-2 or TRBV6-3 and TRBJ1-2; TRBD1 aligns across 8 bases. Trimming took 8 bases from V and 7 from J; bases not matched to a gene: 15. Germline values: CDR1 MNHEY, CDR2 SVGEGT. The CDR3 spans 15 residues. CDR3 sequence reads: CASGLVDDRGTGYTF. The CDR3 DNA reads as TGTGCCAGCGGTTTAGTTGACGACAGGGGAACTGGCTACACCTTC.

The rearrangement joins TRBV5-6 to TRBJ2-7; D perhaps matches TRBD2 (6 bases). Per the germline V gene, CDR1 is SGHDT and CDR2 is YYEEEE. The CDR3 contains 14 residues. Trimming left V 1 base short and J 0 bases short, with 8 bases between. The CDR3 DNA follows: TGTGCCAGCAGCTTGTTGGGGGGCTCCTACGAGCAGTACTTC. Its protein is CASSLLGGSYEQYF.

The rearrangement links TRBV21-1 to TRBJ2-7; no check of the table's D call, TRBD2, against the DNA was made. TRBV21-1 is a pseudogene locus. This CDR3 is 10 amino acids long. This CDR3 reads CASSRYEQYF. The CDR3 bases are TGTGCCAGCAGTAGATACGAGCAGTACTTC.

The V gene is TRBV2, the J gene TRBJ2-7; a weak D match, TRBD1 (6 bases). CDR1 is SNHLY and CDR2 is FYNNEI in the germline V gene. This CDR3 region has 12 residues. V lost 4 bases, J lost 8 bases, and 12 bases lay in between. Here the CDR3 reads CASSVEGVKQYF. CDR3 nucleotides: TGTGCCAGCAGTGTTGAGGGGGTTAAGCAGTACTTC.

DNA for the CDR3: TGTGCCAGCAGCGTAGGGGTAGTAAGCTATGGCTACACCTTC. The encoded protein is CASSVGVVSYGYTF. The V gene is TRBV5-4, the J gene TRBJ1-2; tentative D call: TRBD1 (5 bases). This CDR3 has 14 amino acids. The V gene lost 4 bases and the J gene lost 4 bases, with 14 bases spanning the gap. The germline CDR1 and CDR2 sequences are SGHNT and YYREEE (reference sequence).

This chain links TRBV28 with TRBJ1-5; 12 nucleotides line up with TRBD1. Trimming took 1 base from V and 3 from J; bases not matched to a gene: 10. The CDR3 has 19 amino acids. Germline V lookup: CDR1 MDHEN, CDR2 SYDVKM. The CDR3 spells CASSLSPFGTGGVNQPQHF. CDR3 nucleotides: TGTGCCAGCAGTTTATCTCCGTTTGGGACAGGGGGCGTCAATCAGCCCCAGCATTTT.

This clone was seen only once. This sequence joins TRBV5-8 and TRBJ2-1; possible D gene TRBD1, 6 bases. This CDR3 region has 15 residues. Germline loops: CDR1 SGHTS, CDR2 YDEGEE. V was pared by 2 bases and J by 6 bases, with 15 bases between. The CDR3, as DNA: TGTGCCAGCAGCTTCGGCCAGGGGCTAGTCAATGAGCAGTTCTTC. Amino acid sequence: CASSFGQGLVNEQFF.

The chain couples TRBV5-1 to TRBJ2-5; 11 bases map to TRBD2. The CDR3 covers 18 residues. V trimming: 5 bases; J trimming: 1 base; junction bases outside the gene matches: 13. Germline V gives CDR1 SGHRS, CDR2 YFSETQ. CDR3 in DNA: TGCGCCAGCAGGGCAGGGACTAGCGGAGGGGGTTCCCAAGAGACCCAGTACTTC. Its protein product is CASRAGTSGGGSQETQYF.

The rearrangement uses TRBV12-3 or TRBV12-4 and TRBJ1-5; weak D call: TRBD1 (6 bases). CDR3 length: 13 residues. Between the trimmed V and J ends, which lost 6 bases and 3 bases, there was a span of 9 bases. In nucleotides, the CDR3 is TGTGCCAGCAGCCAGGGGTCCAATCAGCCCCAGCATTTT. Translation: CASSQGSNQPQHF.

The chain has TRBV7-9 and TRBJ2-5; weak D call: TRBD2 (6 bases). The CDR3 is 13 amino acids. Per the germline V gene, CDR1 is SEHNR and CDR2 is FQNEAQ (reference sequence). Trimming shortened V by 8 bases and J by 4 bases, and 14 bases separated the two germline ends. CDR3 nucleotides: TGTGCCAGCTCAACCGGGGGAGGAGAGACCCAGTACTTC. This encodes CASSTGGGETQYF.

V usage is TRBV6-2 or TRBV6-3 and J usage is TRBJ2-7; 7 bases are a match to TRBD1. The CDR3 contains 13 residues. Germline V gene lookup returns CDR1 MNHEY and CDR2 SVGEGT. The V gene end was trimmed by 4 bases and the J gene end by 3 bases; junction bases not matched to a gene: 3. CDR3 in amino acids: CASSWDRNYEQYF. The CDR3 DNA reads as TGTGCCAGCAGTTGGGACAGAAACTACGAGCAGTACTTC.

V is TRBV7-9 and J is TRBJ2-5; 11 bases are a match to TRBD2. CDR1 and CDR2 from the germline V gene are SEHNR and FQNEAQ (reference sequence). This CDR3 has 16 residues. With V trimmed by 4 bases and J by 0 bases, 4 bases remained unmatched. Here the CDR3 DNA reads TGTGCCAGCAGCTACCCGGGACTAGCGGACCAAGAGACCCAGTACTTC. It is translated as CASSYPGLADQETQYF.

This CDR3 is CASSPGEGPSNQPQHF. The CDR3, as DNA: TGCGCCAGCAGCCCCGGGGAGGGCCCTAGCAATCAGCCCCAGCATTTT. The chain uses TRBV5-1 and TRBJ1-5, with D unclear. The CDR3 extends over 16 amino acids. Germline CDR1 and CDR2: SGHRS and YFSETQ. V was clipped by 4 bases and J by 0 bases, with 14 bases between them.

This chain connects TRBV4-1 to TRBJ1-2, with TRBD1 as a possible D gene (5 bases). V lost 1 base, J lost 1 base, and 10 bases lay in between. The CDR3 loop spans 15 amino acids. Germline CDR1 reads MGHRA; CDR2 reads YSYEKL. CDR3 in amino acids: CASSQAPRGNYGYTF. The CDR3 region has the DNA TGCGCCAGCAGCCAAGCTCCTAGGGGTAACTATGGCTACACCTTC.

The chain uses TRBV19 and TRBJ1-2, with a tentative D call TRBD1 (5 bases). The CDR3 is made up of 13 amino acids. Germline V gene lookup returns CDR1 LNHDA and CDR2 SQIVND (reference sequence). The V and J ends lost 5 bases and 1 base respectively, with 8 bases between them. CDR3 loop: CASSSTGNYGYTF. The CDR3 nucleotides read TGTGCCAGTAGTTCAACAGGTAACTATGGCTACACCTTC.

The chain joins TRBV4-1 to TRBJ1-6; TRBD1 matches at 8 bases. Looked up from germline, CDR1 is MGHRA and CDR2 is YSYEKL. CDR3 size: 16 residues. V dropped 4 bases and J dropped 8; count of bases not matched to a gene: 10. The CDR3 protein is CASSPGQGSWDSPLHF. CDR3 DNA sequence: TGCGCCAGCAGCCCTGGACAGGGAAGTTGGGATTCACCCCTCCACTTT.

CDR3 sequence (DNA): TGTGCCAGCAGCTTAGAGGTGGGGCACTACGAGCAGTACTTC. Protein product: CASSLEVGHYEQYF. The V call is TRBV11-2, the J call TRBJ2-7, with a weak D call TRBD1 (5 bases). V lost 0 bases and J lost 3, with 9 bases in between. Germline lookup yields CDR1 SGHAT and CDR2 FQNNGV. This CDR3 has 14 amino acids.

J is TRBJ1-3 and V is TRBV7-9; 7 bases map to TRBD1. CDR3 length equals 16 residues. Germline V gene sequence: CDR1 SEHNR, CDR2 FQNEAQ (reference sequence). The junction had 10 bases not matched to a gene; V was cut back by 5 bases and J by 3 bases. CDR3 sequence (DNA): TGTGCCAGCAGCGATACCAGGGGGATTGATGGAAACACCATATATTTT. Translating it yields CASSDTRGIDGNTIYF.

The genes are TRBV19 and TRBJ1-5; 8 positions match TRBD1. The germline V gene encodes CDR1 LNHDA and CDR2 SQIVND (reference sequence). Trimming cost V 9 bases and J 4 bases; bases outside gene matches: 11. The CDR3 spans 15 residues. The CDR3 DNA reads as TGTGCCAGCTTGGGGACAGGCCGTGGGAATCAGCCCCAGCATTTT. Translating gives CASLGTGRGNQPQHF.

The chain joins TRBV14 to TRBJ2-7; D is possibly TRBD1 (5 bases). Germline V gene lookup returns CDR1 SGHDN and CDR2 FVKESK. The ends were cut back, 2 bases at V and 2 bases at J, with 7 bases in the middle. This CDR3 is built from 13 residues. CDR3 residues: CASSQQGTYEQYF. In DNA form, the CDR3 reads TGTGCCAGCAGCCAACAGGGTACCTACGAGCAGTACTTC.

The chain employs TRBV27 and TRBJ1-2; TRBD1 is a possible D gene (6 bases). The CDR3 runs 15 residues. CDR1 is MNHEY and CDR2 is SMNVEV in the germline V gene (reference sequence). Trimming shortened V by 0 bases and J by 2 bases, and 10 bases separated the two germline ends. The CDR3 loop is CASSLSAGENYGYTF. In nucleotides, the CDR3 is TGTGCCAGCAGTTTATCGGCAGGGGAGAACTATGGCTACACCTTC.

The rearrangement links TRBV27 to TRBJ2-7; tentatively, D is TRBD2 (5 bases). This CDR3 has 14 residues. Trimming shortened V by 4 bases and J by 4 bases, and 14 bases separated the two germline ends. Per the germline V gene, CDR1 is MNHEY and CDR2 is SMNVEV (reference sequence). The CDR3 region is CASSSLVLAYEQYF. The CDR3 DNA is TGTGCCAGCAGTTCCCTAGTCCTAGCTTACGAGCAGTACTTC.

The chain carries TRBV5-4 and TRBJ2-1; TRBD2 matches at 13 bases. CDR1 and CDR2 from the germline V gene are SGHNT and YYREEE (reference sequence). V shed 4 bases and J 10 bases; nucleotides not matched to a gene: 11. This CDR3 is 16 amino acids long. CDR3 residues: CASSRPGTSGIGEQFF. The CDR3 DNA sequence: TGTGCCAGCAGCCGCCCCGGGACTAGCGGGATAGGGGAGCAGTTCTTC.

The table lists this clone with a count of one. V gene TRBV6-5 combines with J gene TRBJ2-6; D gene uncertain. Trimming took off 6 bases at V and 0 bases at J, with 9 bases between the two ends. Germline CDR1 reads MNHEY; CDR2 reads SVGAGI. This CDR3 contains 15 residues. The CDR3 DNA follows: TGTGCCAGCAGACCCGCCGGCTCTGGGGCCAACGTCCTGACTTTC. This encodes CASRPAGSGANVLTF.

The rearrangement links TRBV11-2 to TRBJ2-7, with TRBD2 as a possible D gene (6 bases). V was pared by 3 bases and J by 4 bases, with 7 bases between. CDR3 size: 12 residues. Germline V lookup: CDR1 SGHAT, CDR2 FQNNGV. This CDR3 is CASSFGGYEQYF. The CDR3 DNA reads TGTGCCAGCAGCTTTGGGGGGTACGAGCAGTACTTC.

The chain employs TRBV18 and TRBJ1-2, with D possibly TRBD1 on 6 matching bases. Looked up from germline, CDR1 is KGHSH and CDR2 is LQKENI. Trimming stripped 3 bases from V and 7 bases from J, with 15 bases between. This CDR3 spans 14 amino acids. The CDR3 DNA sequence: TGTGCCAGCTCACCCCTGGACAGTTCTGGTGGCTACACCTTC. Residues: CASSPLDSSGGYTF.

V usage is TRBV28 and J usage is TRBJ2-7, with 8 bases aligning to TRBD2. The germline gives CDR1 MDHEN, CDR2 SYDVKM. There are 14 residues in the CDR3. J was trimmed by 11 bases and V by 2 bases; bases with no gene match: 11. The CDR3 DNA sequence: TGTGCCAGCAGTTTAGATTCCGGGAGGGTCCTGGAGTACTTC. It encodes CASSLDSGRVLEYF.

V usage is TRBV19 and J usage is TRBJ2-1; 8 bases are a match to TRBD1. The CDR3 contains 15 residues. Germline V CDR1 and CDR2: LNHDA, SQIVND (reference sequence). The V gene end was trimmed by 0 bases and the J gene end by 7 bases; junction bases not matched to a gene: 5. The CDR3 nucleotides are TGTGCCAGTAGTATAGACAGGGGGCTAAAAAATGAGCAGTTCTTC. It yields the protein CASSIDRGLKNEQFF.